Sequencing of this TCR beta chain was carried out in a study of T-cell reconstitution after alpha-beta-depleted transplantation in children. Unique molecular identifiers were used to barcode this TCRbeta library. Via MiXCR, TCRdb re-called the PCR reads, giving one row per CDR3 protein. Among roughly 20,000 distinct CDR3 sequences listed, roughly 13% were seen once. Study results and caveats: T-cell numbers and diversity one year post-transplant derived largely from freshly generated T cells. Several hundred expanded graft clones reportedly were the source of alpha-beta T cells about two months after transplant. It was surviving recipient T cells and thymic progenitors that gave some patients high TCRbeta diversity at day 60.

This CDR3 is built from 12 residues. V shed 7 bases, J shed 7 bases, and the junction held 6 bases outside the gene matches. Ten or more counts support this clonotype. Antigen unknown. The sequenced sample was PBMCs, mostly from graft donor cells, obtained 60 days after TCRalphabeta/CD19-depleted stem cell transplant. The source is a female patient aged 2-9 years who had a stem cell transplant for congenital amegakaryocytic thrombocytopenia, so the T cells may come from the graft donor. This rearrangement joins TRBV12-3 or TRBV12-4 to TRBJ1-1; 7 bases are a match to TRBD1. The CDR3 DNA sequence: TGTGCCAGCATTCCACAGGGGCGTGAAGCTTTCTTT. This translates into CASIPQGREAFF.